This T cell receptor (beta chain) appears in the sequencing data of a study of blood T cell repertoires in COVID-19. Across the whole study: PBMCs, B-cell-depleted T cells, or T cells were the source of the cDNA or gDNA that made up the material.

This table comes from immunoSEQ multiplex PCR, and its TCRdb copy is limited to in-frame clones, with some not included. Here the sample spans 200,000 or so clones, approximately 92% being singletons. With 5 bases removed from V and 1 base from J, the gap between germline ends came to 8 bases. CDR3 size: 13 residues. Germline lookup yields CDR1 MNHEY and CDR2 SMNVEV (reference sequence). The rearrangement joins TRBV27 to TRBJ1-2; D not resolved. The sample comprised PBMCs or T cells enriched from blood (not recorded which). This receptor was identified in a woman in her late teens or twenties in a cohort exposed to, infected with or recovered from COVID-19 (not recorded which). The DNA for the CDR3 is TGTGCCAGCAGTACCGGTGATAACTATGGCTACACCTTC. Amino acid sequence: CASSTGDNYGYTF.